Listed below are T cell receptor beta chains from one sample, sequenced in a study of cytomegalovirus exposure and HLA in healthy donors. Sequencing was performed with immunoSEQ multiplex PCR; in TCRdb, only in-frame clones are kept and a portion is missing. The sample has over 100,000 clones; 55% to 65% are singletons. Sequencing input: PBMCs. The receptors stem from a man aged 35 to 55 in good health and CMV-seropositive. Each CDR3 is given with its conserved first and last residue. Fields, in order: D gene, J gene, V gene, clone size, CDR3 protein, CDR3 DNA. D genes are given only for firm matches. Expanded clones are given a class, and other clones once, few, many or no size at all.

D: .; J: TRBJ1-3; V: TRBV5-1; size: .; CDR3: CASSLAEEPGNTIYF; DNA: TGCGCCAGCAGCTTGGCCGAGGAACCTGGAAACACCATATATTTT
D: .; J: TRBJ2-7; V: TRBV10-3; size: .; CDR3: CAISGTHSGNLSYEQYF; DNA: TGTGCCATCAGCGGTACTCATAGCGGCAACCTTTCCTACGAGCAGTACTTC
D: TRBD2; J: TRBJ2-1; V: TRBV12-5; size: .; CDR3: CASGLVRGGLAGNWMYNEQFF; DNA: TGTGCTAGTGGTTTGGTACGTGGTGGGCTAGCGGGAAACTGGATGTACAATGAGCAGTTCTTC
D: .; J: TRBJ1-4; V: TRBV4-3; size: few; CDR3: CASSQDAGHEKLFF; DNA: TGCGCCAGCAGCCAAGACGCAGGGCATGAAAAACTGTTTTTT
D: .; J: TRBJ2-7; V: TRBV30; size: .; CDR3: CAWSGTGIESHYYEQYF; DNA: TGTGCCTGGAGTGGAACAGGGATTGAGTCTCATTACTACGAGCAGTACTTC
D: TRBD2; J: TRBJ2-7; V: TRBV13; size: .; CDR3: CASRPAGRSYEQYF; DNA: TGTGCCAGCAGACCAGCGGGGCGCTCCTACGAGCAGTACTTC
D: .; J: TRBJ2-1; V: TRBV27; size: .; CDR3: CASSLSARGYNEQFF; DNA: TGTGCCAGCAGTTTATCTGCCAGGGGCTACAATGAGCAGTTCTTC
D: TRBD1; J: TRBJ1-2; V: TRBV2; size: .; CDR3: CASRELEQGAAYGYTF; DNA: TGTGCCAGCAGAGAACTTGAACAGGGGGCCGCCTATGGCTACACCTTC
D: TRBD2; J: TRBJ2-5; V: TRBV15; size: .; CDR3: CATSRGAGETQYF; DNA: TGTGCCACCAGCAGAGGAGCGGGGGAGACCCAGTACTTC
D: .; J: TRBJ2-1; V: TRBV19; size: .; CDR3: CASSSPPHSGLYNEQFF; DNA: TGTGCCAGTAGTAGCCCCCCCCACTCCGGTCTTTACAATGAGCAGTTCTTC
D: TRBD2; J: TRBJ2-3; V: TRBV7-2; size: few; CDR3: CASSLGLLAVQATQYF; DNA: TGTGCCAGCAGCTTAGGGCTCCTAGCGGTCCAAGCTACGCAGTATTTT
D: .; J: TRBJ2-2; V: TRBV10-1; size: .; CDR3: CASSESKAGVDTGELFF; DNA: TGCGCCAGCAGTGAGTCTAAGGCAGGGGTTGACACCGGGGAGCTGTTTTTT
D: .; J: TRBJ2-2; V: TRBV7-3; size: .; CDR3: CASSLRPTRGSNTGELFF; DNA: TGTGCCAGCAGCTTAAGGCCCACGAGGGGGTCGAACACCGGGGAGCTGTTTTTT
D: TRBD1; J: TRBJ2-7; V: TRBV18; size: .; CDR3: CASSPRTGSHEQYF; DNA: TGTGCCAGCTCACCAAGGACAGGGTCGCACGAGCAGTACTTC
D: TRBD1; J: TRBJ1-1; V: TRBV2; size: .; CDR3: CASRIRQGADTEAFF; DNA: TGTGCCAGCAGAATTAGACAGGGGGCGGACACTGAAGCTTTCTTT
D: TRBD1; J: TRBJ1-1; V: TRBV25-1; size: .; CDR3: CASSGTGGWAEAFF; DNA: TGTGCCAGCAGTGGAACAGGGGGTTGGGCTGAAGCTTTCTTT
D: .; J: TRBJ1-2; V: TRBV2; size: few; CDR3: CASRTGFDGYTF; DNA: TGTGCCAGCAGAACAGGGTTCGATGGCTACACCTTC
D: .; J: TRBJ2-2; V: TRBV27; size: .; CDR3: CASSLIQRANTGELFF; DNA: TGTGCCAGCAGTTTGATCCAACGGGCGAACACCGGGGAGCTGTTTTTT
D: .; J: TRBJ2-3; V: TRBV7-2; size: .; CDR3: CASSFTETDTQYF; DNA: TGTGCCAGCAGCTTTACTGAGACAGATACGCAGTATTTT
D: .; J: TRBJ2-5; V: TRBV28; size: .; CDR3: CASSSWDIQETQYF; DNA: TGTGCCAGCAGTTCATGGGACATCCAAGAGACCCAGTACTTC
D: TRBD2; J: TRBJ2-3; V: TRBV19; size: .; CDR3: CASRRTSSGLDTQYF; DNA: TGTGCCAGTAGGAGGACTAGCTCGGGACTAGATACGCAGTATTTT
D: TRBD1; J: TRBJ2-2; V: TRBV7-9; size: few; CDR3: CASRPPGQGTGELFF; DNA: TGTGCCAGCCGTCCCCCGGGACAGGGCACCGGGGAGCTGTTTTTT
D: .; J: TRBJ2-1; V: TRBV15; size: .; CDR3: CATSRGGRNEQFF; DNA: TGTGCCACCAGCAGAGGGGGCCGGAATGAGCAGTTCTTC
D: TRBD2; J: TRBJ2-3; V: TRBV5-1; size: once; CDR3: CASSLVVGGSSDTQYF; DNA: TGCGCCAGCAGCTTGGTGGTCGGGGGGAGTAGTGATACGCAGTATTTT
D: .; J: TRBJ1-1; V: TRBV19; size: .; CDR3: CASSPIRGGTEAFF; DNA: TGTGCCAGTAGTCCCATCCGGGGGGGCACTGAAGCTTTCTTT
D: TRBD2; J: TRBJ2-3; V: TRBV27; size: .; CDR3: CASSRSGGGHTDTQYF; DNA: TGTGCCAGCAGCCGAAGCGGGGGAGGTCACACAGATACGCAGTATTTT
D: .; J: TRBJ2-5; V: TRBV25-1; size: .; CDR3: CASSDRRNQETQYF; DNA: TGTGCCAGCAGTGATCGGCGGAACCAAGAGACCCAGTACTTC
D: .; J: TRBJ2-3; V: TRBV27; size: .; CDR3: CASSFQTTSTDTQYF; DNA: TGTGCCAGCAGTTTCCAGACTACCAGTACAGATACGCAGTATTTT
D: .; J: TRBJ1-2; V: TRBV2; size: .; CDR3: CASRVKREDGYTF; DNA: TGTGCCAGCAGGGTGAAAAGGGAGGATGGCTACACCTTC
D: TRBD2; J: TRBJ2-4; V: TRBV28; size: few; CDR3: CASRVGLAGGQAGNIQYF; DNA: TGTGCCAGCAGGGTTGGACTAGCGGGAGGGCAGGCCGGGAACATTCAGTACTTC
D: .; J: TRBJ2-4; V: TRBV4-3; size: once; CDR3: CASSQDIINIQYF; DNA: TGCGCCAGCAGCCAAGATATAATAAACATTCAGTACTTC
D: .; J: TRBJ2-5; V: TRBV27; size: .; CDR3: CASSRQFQETQYF; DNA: TGTGCCAGCAGTCGACAGTTTCAAGAGACCCAGTACTTC
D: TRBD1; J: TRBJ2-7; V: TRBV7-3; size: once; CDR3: CASSFTGGSKGEQYF; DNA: TGTGCCAGCAGCTTCACAGGGGGCAGCAAGGGGGAGCAGTACTTC
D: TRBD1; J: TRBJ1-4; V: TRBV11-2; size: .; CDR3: CASPLGDRTYEKLFF; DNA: TGTGCCAGTCCCCTCGGGGACAGGACTTACGAAAAACTGTTTTTT
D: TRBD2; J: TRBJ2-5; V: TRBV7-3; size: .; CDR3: CASSAGLAGSQETQYF; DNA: TGTGCCAGCAGCGCCGGACTAGCGGGCTCCCAAGAGACCCAGTACTTC
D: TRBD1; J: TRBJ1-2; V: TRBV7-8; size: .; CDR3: CASSPSRDRKSSGYTF; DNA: TGTGCCAGCAGTCCTAGTAGGGACAGGAAGTCGAGTGGCTACACCTTC
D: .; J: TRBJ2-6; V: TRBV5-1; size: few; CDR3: CASSLGSYSGANVLTF; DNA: TGCGCCAGCAGCTTGGGGTCCTACTCTGGGGCCAACGTCCTGACTTTC
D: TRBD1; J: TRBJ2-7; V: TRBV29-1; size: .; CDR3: CSAGQGGSYEQYF; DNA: TGCAGCGCTGGACAGGGGGGAAGCTACGAGCAGTACTTC
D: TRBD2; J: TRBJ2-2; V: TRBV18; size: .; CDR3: CASSPGAGSNTGELFF; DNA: TGTGCCAGCTCACCCGGAGCGGGGTCGAACACCGGGGAGCTGTTTTTT
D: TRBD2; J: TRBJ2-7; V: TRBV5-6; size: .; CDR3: CASSGGLAGGYEQYF; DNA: TGTGCCAGCAGCGGGGGACTAGCGGGCGGCTACGAGCAGTACTTC
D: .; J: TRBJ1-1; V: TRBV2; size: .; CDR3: CASSGRSGQINTEAFF; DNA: TGTGCCAGCAGCGGCCGTTCAGGACAGATAAACACTGAAGCTTTCTTT